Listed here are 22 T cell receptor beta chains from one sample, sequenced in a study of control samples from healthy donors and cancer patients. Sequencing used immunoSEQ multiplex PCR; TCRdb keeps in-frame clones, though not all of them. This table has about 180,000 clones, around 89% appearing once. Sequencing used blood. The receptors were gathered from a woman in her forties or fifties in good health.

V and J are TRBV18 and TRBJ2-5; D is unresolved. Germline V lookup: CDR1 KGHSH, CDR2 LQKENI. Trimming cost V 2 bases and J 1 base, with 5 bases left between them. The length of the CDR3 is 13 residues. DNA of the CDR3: TGTGCCAGCTCACCATCCCCCCAAGAGACCCAGTACTTC. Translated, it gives CASSPSPQETQYF.

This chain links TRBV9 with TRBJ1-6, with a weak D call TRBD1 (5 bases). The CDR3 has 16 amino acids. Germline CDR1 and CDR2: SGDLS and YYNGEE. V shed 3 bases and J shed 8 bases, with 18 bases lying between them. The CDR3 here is CASSAGPPGYHSPLHF. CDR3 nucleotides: TGTGCCAGCAGCGCGGGACCGCCGGGATATCATTCACCCCTCCACTTT.

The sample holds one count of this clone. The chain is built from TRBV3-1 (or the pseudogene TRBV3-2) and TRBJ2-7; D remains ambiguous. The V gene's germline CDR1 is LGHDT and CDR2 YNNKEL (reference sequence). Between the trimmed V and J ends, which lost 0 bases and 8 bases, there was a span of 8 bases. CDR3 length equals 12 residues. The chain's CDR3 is CASSQDRAKQYF. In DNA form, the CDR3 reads TGTGCCAGCAGCCAAGATAGGGCAAAGCAGTACTTC.

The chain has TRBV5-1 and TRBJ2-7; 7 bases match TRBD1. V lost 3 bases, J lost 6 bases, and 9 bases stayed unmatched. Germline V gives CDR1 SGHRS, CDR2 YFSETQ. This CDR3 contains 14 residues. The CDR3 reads CASSSQTTGSEQYF. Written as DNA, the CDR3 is TGCGCCAGCAGCTCGCAGACGACAGGGAGCGAGCAGTACTTC.

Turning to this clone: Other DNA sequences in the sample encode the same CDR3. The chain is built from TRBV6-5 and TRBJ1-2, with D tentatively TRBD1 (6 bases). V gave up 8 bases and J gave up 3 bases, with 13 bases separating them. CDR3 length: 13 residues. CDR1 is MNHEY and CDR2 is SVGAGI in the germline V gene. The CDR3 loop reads CASSPGADYGYTF. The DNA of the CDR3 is TGTGCCAGCTCCCCAGGGGCGGACTATGGCTACACCTTC.

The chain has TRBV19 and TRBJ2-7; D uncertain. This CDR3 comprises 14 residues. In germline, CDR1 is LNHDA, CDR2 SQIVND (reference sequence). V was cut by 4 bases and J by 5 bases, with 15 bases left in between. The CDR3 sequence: CASSKAPSLHEQYF. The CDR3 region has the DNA TGTGCCAGTAGTAAAGCGCCGAGCCTCCACGAGCAGTACTTC.

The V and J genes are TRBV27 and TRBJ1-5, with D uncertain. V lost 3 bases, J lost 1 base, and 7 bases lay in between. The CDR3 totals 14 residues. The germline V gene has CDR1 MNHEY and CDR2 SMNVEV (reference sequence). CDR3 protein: CASSFPGSNQPQHF. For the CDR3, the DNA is TGTGCCAGCAGTTTCCCCGGGAGCAATCAGCCCCAGCATTTT.

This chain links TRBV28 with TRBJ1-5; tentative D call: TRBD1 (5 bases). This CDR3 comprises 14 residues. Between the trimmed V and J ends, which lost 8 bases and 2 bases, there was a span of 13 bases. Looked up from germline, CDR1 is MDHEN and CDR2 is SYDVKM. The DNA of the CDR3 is TGTGCCAGCGCCCAGCAGGGTGGCAATCAGCCCCAGCATTTT. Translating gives CASAQQGGNQPQHF.

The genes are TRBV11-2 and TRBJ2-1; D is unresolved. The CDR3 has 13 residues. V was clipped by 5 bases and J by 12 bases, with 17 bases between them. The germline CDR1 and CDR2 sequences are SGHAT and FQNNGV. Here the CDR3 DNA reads TGTGCCAGCAGCCCCCCGCCGGAGCTGAGGCAGTTCTTC. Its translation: CASSPPPELRQFF.

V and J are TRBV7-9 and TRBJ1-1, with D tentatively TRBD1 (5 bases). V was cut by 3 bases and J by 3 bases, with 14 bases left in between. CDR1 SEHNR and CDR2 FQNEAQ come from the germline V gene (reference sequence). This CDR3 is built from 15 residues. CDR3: CASSFGGAQDTEAFF. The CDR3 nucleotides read TGTGCCAGCAGCTTCGGTGGGGCCCAAGACACTGAAGCTTTCTTT.

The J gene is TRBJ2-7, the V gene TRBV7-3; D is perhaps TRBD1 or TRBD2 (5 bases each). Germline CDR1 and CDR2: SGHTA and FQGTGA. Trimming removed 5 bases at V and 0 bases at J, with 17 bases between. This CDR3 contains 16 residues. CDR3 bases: TGTGCCAGCAGCCCGAGGGGACCAACGAGCTCCTACGAGCAGTACTTC. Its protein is CASSPRGPTSSYEQYF.

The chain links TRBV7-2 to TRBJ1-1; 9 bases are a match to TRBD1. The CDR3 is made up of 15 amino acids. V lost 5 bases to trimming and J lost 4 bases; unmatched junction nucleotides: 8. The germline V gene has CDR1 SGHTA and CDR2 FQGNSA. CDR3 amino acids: CASSPWDRASTEAFF. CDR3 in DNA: TGTGCCAGCAGCCCGTGGGACAGGGCGAGCACTGAAGCTTTCTTT.

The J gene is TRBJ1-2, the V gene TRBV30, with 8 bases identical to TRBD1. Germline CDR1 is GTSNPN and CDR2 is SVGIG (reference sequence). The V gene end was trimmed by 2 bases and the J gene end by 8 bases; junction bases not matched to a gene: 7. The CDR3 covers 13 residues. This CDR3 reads CAWSLGAGGGYTF. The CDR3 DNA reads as TGTGCCTGGAGTTTAGGGGCAGGGGGCGGCTACACCTTC.

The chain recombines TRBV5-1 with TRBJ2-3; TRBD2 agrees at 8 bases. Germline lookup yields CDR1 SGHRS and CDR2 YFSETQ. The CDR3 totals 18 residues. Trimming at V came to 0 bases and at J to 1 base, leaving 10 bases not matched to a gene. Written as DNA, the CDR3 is TGCGCCAGCAGCTTGGCAGCGGGGGCGACTTCCCGCACAGATACGCAGTATTTT. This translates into CASSLAAGATSRTDTQYF.

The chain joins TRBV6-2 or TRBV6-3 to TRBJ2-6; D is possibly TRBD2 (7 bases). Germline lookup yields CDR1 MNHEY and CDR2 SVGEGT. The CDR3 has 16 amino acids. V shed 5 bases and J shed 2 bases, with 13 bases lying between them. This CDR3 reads CASSGPGGAGANVLTF. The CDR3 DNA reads TGTGCCAGCAGTGGGCCGGGGGGCGCTGGGGCCAACGTCCTGACTTTC.

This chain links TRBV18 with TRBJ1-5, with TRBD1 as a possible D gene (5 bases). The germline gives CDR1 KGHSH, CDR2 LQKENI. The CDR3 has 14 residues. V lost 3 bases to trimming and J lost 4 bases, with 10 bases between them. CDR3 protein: CASSPLGANQPQHF. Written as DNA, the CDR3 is TGTGCCAGCTCACCTTTAGGGGCGAATCAGCCCCAGCATTTT. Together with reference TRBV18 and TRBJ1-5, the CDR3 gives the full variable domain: NAGVMQNPRHLVRRRGQEARLRCSPMKGHSHVYWYRQLPEEGLKFMVYLQKENIIDESGMPKERFSAEFPKEGPSILRIQQVVRGDSAAYFCASSPLGANQPQHFGDGTRLSIL.

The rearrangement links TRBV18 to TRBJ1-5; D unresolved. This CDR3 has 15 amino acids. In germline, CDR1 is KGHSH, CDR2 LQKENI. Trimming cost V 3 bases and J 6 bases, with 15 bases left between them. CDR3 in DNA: TGTGCCAGCTCACCGGCTGTGCGGGGTAGTCAGCCCCAGCATTTT. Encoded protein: CASSPAVRGSQPQHF.

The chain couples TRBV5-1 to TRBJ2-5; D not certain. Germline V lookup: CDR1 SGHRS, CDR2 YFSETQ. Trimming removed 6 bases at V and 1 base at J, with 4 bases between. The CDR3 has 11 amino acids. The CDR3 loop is CASNLQETQYF. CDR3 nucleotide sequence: TGCGCCAGCAACCTCCAAGAGACCCAGTACTTC.

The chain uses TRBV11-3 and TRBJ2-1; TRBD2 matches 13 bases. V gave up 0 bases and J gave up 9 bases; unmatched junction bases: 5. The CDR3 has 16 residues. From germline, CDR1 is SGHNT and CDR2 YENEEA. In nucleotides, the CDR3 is TGTGCCAGCAGCTTAGAGGGGACTAGCGGGATCGGTGAGCAGTTCTTC. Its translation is CASSLEGTSGIGEQFF.

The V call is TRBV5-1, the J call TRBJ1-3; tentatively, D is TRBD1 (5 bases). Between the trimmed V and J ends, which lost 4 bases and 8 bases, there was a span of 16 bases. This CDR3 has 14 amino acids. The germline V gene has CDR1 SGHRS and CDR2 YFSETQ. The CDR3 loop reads CASSPTGTRDTIYF. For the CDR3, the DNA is TGCGCCAGCAGCCCGACCGGGACTCGTGACACCATATATTTT.

The CDR3: CASSSGTDFNEKLFF. Written as DNA, the CDR3 is TGTGCCAGCAGTTCCGGGACGGATTTTAATGAAAAACTGTTTTTT. The genes are TRBV6-2 or TRBV6-3 and TRBJ1-4; tentative D call: TRBD1 (5 bases). The CDR3 has 15 amino acids. Trimming shortened V by 4 bases and J by 4 bases, and 13 bases separated the two germline ends. Germline V gene sequence: CDR1 MNHEY, CDR2 SVGEGT.

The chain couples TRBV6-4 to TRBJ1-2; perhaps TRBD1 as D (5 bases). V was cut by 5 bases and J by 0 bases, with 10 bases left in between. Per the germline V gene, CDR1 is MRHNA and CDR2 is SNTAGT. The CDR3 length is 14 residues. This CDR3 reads CASSQQVSNYGYTF. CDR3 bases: TGTGCCAGCAGTCAACAGGTCTCTAACTATGGCTACACCTTC.